Below are 12 T cell receptor beta chains sequenced from a single sample in a study of human T cells and chemical hapten exposure. MiXCR, applied by TCRdb to the RACE reads, yields one record per CDR3 protein. The sample lists about 380,000 distinct CDR3 sequences; around 5.5% were seen once. Stated time point: pre-sensitization, week 0. Treatment meaning: therapeutic diphenylcyclopropenone sensitization with weekly scalp DPC. Sequencing used whole blood, obtained in connection with sensitization to the hapten diphenylcyclopropenone (DPC). The origin of the receptors is a woman between 50 and 59 years old with alopecia areata. Some clones in this sample may be carry-over from other donors' samples.

In this sample, this clonotype turned up a few times. The V gene is TRBV21-1, the J gene TRBJ2-3; the table gives TRBD2 as D, unverified against the DNA. TRBV21-1 is given as a pseudogene. This CDR3 comprises 14 residues. Here the CDR3 DNA reads TGTGCCAGCAGCGAAGGACCGCTGCAGGATACGCAGTATTTT. Protein product: CASSEGPLQDTQYF.

This clonotype has ten or more counts. V is TRBV20-1 and J is TRBJ2-1, with a weak D call TRBD2 (5 bases). The germline V gene has CDR1 DFQATT and CDR2 SNEGSKA (reference sequence). Trimming removed 2 bases at V and 0 bases at J, with 11 bases between. The CDR3 consists of 15 residues. This CDR3 is CSARIPGSSYNEQFF. In DNA form, the CDR3 reads TGCAGTGCTAGAATTCCGGGAAGCTCCTACAATGAGCAGTTCTTC.

This clonotype showed up many times. This chain joins TRBV6-2 or TRBV6-3 and TRBJ2-7, with TRBD2 identical over 8 bases. Trimming at V came to 7 bases and at J to 0 bases, leaving 5 bases not matched to a gene. The germline V gene has CDR1 MNHEY and CDR2 SVGEGT. The CDR3 has 14 amino acids. The CDR3 DNA sequence: TGTGCCAGCACTCTAGCGGGTAGCTCCTACGAGCAGTACTTC. The encoded protein is CASTLAGSSYEQYF.

This clonotype occurred a few times. The genes are TRBV30 and TRBJ2-7; 11 nucleotides line up with TRBD1. This CDR3 is built from 15 residues. Germline CDR1 GTSNPN, CDR2 SVGIG (reference sequence). The trim removed 3 bases at V and 2 bases at J, leaving 6 bases unmatched. This chain's CDR3 is CAWRAGTGGTYEQYF. In nucleotides, the CDR3 is TGTGCCTGGAGGGCCGGGACAGGGGGTACCTACGAGCAGTACTTC.

This clonotype was counted many times. The chain is built from TRBV2 and TRBJ1-5; 9 positions match TRBD1. Germline V gene data show CDR1 as SNHLY and CDR2 as FYNNEI. CDR3 size: 15 residues. V shed 6 bases, J shed 4 bases, and the junction held 7 bases outside the gene matches. CDR3 DNA sequence: TGTGCCAGCAGGGCAGGACAGGGGAAAAATCAGCCCCAGCATTTT. Translating it yields CASRAGQGKNQPQHF.

The sample holds a few counts of this clonotype. The CDR3 sequence: CASSIADSSYEQYF. CDR3 sequence (DNA): TGCGCCAGCAGTATAGCGGATAGCTCCTACGAGCAGTACTTC. The chain has TRBV10-2 and TRBJ2-7; perhaps TRBD2 as D (6 bases). Trimming shortened V by 5 bases and J by 0 bases, and 11 bases separated the two germline ends. Germline V gene data show CDR1 as WSHSY and CDR2 as SAAADI. The CDR3 has 14 residues.

The gene calls are TRBV5-1 and TRBJ2-3; the match to TRBD2 covers 9 bases. CDR3 length: 17 residues. V gave up 1 base and J gave up 7 bases; unmatched junction bases: 13. The germline V gene encodes CDR1 SGHRS and CDR2 YFSETQ. The CDR3 sequence: CASSLFGGGAVQYTQYF. The CDR3 coding sequence is TGCGCCAGCAGCTTGTTCGGCGGGGGGGCCGTTCAGTATACGCAGTATTTT.

This clonotype was seen more than once but under ten times. DNA of the CDR3: TGTGCCAGCAGTTTGCTAGCGGGGGGTATCGGGGCAGATACGCAGTATTTT. Its translation is CASSLLAGGIGADTQYF. This rearrangement joins TRBV12-3 or TRBV12-4 to TRBJ2-3; 11 nucleotides align to TRBD2. The length of the CDR3 is 17 residues. V was pared by 3 bases and J by 4 bases, with 9 bases of the junction left unmatched.

This clonotype was seen ten or more times. At one end the junction does not follow the germline gene, possibly because of a read error. V is TRBV3-1 and J is TRBJ2-5; TRBD1 agrees at 11 bases. The length of the CDR3 is 17 residues. Germline assignment: CDR1 LGHDT and CDR2 YNNKEL (reference sequence). In DNA form, the CDR3 reads TGTGCCAGCAGCCCTCTGAGGACAGGGGGCGCCCAAGGGACCCAGTACTTC. Translating gives CASSPLRTGGAQGTQYF.

In its sample, this clonotype was seen a few times. V is TRBV11-2 and J is TRBJ2-1; the D gene is possibly TRBD2 (6 bases). This CDR3 is 15 amino acids long. Germline V CDR1 and CDR2: SGHAT, FQNNGV. V was trimmed by 1 base and J by 5 bases, leaving 12 bases between them. CDR3 loop: CASSLGREPHNEQFF. The CDR3 nucleotides are TGTGCCAGCAGCTTAGGGAGGGAGCCCCACAATGAGCAGTTCTTC.

This clonotype was picked up a small number of times. V usage is TRBV20-1 and J usage is TRBJ1-1; D ambiguous. Germline assignment: CDR1 DFQATT and CDR2 SNEGSKA (reference sequence). This CDR3 has 17 residues. The V gene lost 0 bases and the J gene lost 4 bases, with 21 bases spanning the gap. The CDR3 nucleotides read TGCAGTGCTAGAGATCCAAATGGTCTACGGGGTAGCACTGAAGCTTTCTTT. This gives the protein CSARDPNGLRGSTEAFF.

Details on this clonotype: A read error may be the cause here, since a much bigger clone is one base away. The rearrangement joins TRBV12-3 or TRBV12-4 to TRBJ2-6; D not certain. This CDR3 has 17 amino acids. The CDR3 DNA reads TGTGCCTGCAGTTTAGCAGGTTTGAAGGCTGGGGCCAACGTCCTGACTTTC. The encoded protein is CACSLAGLKAGANVLTF.